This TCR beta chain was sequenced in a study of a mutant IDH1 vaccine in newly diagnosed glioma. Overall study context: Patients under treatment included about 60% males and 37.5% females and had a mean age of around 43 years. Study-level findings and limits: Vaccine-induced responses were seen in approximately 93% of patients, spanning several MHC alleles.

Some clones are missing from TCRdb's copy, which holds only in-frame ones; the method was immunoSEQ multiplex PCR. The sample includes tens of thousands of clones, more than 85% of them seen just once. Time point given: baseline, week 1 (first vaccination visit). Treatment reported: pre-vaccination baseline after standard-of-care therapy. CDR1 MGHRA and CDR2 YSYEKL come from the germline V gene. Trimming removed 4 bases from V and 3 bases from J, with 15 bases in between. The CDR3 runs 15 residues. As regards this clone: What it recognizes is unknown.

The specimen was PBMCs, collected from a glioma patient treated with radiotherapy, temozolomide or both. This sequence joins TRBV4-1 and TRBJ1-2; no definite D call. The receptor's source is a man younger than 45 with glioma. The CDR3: CASSPLGRSDYGYTF. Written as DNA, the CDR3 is TGCGCCAGCAGCCCCCTTGGGAGGTCGGACTATGGCTACACCTTC.